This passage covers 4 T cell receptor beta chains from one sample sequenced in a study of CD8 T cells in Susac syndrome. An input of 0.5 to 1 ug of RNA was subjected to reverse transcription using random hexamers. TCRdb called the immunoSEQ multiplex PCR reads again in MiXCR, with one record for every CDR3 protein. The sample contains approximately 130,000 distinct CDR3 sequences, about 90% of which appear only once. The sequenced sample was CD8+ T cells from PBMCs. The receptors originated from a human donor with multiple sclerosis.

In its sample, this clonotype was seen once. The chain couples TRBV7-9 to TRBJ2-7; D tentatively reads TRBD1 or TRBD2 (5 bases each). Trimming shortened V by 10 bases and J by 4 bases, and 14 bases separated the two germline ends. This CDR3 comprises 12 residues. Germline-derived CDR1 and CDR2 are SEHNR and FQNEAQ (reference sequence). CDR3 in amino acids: CATSRDLYEQYF. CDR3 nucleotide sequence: TGTGCCACCTCCCGGGACCTATACGAGCAGTACTTC.

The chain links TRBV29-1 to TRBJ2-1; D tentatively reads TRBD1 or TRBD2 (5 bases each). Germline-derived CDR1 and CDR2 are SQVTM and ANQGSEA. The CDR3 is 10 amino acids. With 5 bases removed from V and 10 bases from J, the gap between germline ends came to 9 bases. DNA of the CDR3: TGCAGCGTTTTGGGGGAGGAGCAGTTCTTC. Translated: CSVLGEEQFF.

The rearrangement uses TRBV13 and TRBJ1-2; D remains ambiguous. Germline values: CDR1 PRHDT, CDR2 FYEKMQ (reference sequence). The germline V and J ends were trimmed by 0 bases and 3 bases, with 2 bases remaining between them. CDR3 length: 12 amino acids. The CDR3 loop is CASSLGHYGYTF. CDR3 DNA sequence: TGTGCCAGCAGCTTAGGGCACTATGGCTACACCTTC.

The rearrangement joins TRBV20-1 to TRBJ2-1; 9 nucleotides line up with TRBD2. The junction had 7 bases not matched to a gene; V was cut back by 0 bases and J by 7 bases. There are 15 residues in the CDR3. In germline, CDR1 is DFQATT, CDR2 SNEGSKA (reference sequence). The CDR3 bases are TGCAGTGCTAGAGATCTAGCGGGATCTACTAATGAGCAGTTCTTC. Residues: CSARDLAGSTNEQFF.